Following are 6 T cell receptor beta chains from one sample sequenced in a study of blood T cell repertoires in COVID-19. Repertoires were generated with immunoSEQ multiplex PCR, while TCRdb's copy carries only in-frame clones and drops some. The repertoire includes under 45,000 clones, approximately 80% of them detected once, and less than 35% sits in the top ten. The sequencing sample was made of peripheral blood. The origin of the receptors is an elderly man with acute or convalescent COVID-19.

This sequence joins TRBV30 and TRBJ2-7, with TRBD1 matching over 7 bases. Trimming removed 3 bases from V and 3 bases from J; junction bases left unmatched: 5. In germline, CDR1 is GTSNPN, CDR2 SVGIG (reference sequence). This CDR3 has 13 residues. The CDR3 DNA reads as TGTGCCTGGAGCGTCGACAGGGACTACGAGCAGTACTTC. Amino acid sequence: CAWSVDRDYEQYF.

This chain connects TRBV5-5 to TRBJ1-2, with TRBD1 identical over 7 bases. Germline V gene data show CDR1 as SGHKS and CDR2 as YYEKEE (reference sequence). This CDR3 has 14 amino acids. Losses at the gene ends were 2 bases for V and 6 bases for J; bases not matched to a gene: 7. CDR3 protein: CASSLARGDDGYTF. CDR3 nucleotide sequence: TGTGCCAGCAGCTTAGCCAGGGGGGACGATGGCTACACCTTC.

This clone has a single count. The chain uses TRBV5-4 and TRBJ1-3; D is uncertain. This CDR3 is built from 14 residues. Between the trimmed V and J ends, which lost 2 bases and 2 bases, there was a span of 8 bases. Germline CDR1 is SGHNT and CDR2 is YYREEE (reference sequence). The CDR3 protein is CASSFSGTGNTIYF. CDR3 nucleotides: TGTGCCAGCAGCTTTTCCGGGACTGGAAACACCATATATTTT.

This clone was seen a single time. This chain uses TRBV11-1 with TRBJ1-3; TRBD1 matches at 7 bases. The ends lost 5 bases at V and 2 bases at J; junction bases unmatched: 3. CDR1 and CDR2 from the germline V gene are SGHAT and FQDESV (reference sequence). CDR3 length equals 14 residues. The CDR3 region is CASSVTGAGNTIYF. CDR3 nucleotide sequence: TGTGCCAGCAGCGTAACAGGGGCTGGAAACACCATATATTTT.

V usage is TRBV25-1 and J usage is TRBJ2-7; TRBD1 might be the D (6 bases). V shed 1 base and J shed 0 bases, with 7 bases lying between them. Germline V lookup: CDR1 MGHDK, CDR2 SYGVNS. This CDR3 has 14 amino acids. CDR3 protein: CASSELGGSYEQYF. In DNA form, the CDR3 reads TGTGCCAGCAGTGAATTAGGGGGCTCCTACGAGCAGTACTTC.

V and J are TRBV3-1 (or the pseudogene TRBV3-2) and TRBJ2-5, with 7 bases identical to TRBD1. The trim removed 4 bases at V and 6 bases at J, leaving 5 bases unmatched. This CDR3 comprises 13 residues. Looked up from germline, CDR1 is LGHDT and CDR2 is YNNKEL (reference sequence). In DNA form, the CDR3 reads TGTGCCAGCAGCCCTCAGGGGGTTCAGACCCAGTACTTC. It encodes CASSPQGVQTQYF.